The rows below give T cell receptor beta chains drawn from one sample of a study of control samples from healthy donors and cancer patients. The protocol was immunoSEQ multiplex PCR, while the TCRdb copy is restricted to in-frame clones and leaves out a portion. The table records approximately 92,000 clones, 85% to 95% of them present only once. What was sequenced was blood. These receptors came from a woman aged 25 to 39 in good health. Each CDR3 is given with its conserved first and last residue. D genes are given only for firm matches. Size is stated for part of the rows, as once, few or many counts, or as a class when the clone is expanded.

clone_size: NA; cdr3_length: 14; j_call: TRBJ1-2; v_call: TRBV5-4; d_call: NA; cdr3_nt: TGTGCCAGCAGCATAGGGGGGGGCAAGGGTGGCTACACCTTC; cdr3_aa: CASSIGGGKGGYTF
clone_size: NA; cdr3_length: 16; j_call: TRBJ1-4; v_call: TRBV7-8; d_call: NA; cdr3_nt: TGTGCCAGCAGCGCGGGGGCAGGTTGGGTGAATGAAAAACTGTTTTTT; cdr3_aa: CASSAGAGWVNEKLFF
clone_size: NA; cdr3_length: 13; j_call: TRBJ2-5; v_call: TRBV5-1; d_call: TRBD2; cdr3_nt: TGCGCCAGCAGCTGGACTAGTGGAGAGACCCAGTACTTC; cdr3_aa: CASSWTSGETQYF
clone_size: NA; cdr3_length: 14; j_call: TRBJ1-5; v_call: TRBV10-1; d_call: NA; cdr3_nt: TGCGCCAGCAGTGAGGCCACAGCCAATCAGCCCCAGCATTTT; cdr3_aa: CASSEATANQPQHF
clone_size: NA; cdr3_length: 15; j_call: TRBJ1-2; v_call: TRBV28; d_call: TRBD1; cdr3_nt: TGTGCCAGCACTACCGGGACAGGGAAGAACTATGGCTACACCTTC; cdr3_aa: CASTTGTGKNYGYTF
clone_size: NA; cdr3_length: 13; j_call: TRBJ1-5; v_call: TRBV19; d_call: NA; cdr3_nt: TGTGCCAGTGGCAGACGGGGCAATCAGCCCCAGCATTTT; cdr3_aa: CASGRRGNQPQHF
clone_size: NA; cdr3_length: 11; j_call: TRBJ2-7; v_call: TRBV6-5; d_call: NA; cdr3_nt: TGTGCCAGCAGTTATATCCACGAGCAGTACTTC; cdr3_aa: CASSYIHEQYF
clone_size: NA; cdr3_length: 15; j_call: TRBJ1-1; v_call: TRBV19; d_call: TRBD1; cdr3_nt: TGTGCCAGTAGCAGGACGGACAGGGGAGGGACTGAAGCTTTCTTT; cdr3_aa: CASSRTDRGGTEAFF
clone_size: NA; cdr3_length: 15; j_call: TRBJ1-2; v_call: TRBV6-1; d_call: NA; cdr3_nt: TGTGCCAGCAGTGAGCAAGAGACGGCTACCTATGGCTACACCTTC; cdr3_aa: CASSEQETATYGYTF
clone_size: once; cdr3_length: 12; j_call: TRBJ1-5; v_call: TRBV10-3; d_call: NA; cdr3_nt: TGTGCCATCAGTAGACAGAATCAGCCCCAGCATTTT; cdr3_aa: CAISRQNQPQHF
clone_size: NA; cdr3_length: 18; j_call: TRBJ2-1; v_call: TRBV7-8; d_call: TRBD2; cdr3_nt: TGTGCCAGCAGCTTAGGAAGAGGGACTATTCCTAAGTGGGATGAGCAGTTCTTC; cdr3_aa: CASSLGRGTIPKWDEQFF
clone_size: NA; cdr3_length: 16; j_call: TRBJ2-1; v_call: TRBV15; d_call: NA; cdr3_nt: TGTGCCACCAGCAGAGATTTTCGAAGAGGGGGCAATGAGCAGTTCTTC; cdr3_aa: CATSRDFRRGGNEQFF
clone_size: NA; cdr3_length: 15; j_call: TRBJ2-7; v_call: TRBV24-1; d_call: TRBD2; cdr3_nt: TGTGCCACATCGGGACTAGCGGGGGTCTCCTACGAGCAGTACTTC; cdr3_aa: CATSGLAGVSYEQYF
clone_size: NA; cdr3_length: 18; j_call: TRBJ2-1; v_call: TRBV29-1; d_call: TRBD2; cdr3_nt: TGCAGCGCTGGTGGACTAGCGGGGACCAAGGGGGGGTACAATGAGCAGTTCTTC; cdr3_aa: CSAGGLAGTKGGYNEQFF
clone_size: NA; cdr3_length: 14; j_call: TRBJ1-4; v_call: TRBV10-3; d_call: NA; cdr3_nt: TGTGCCATCAGTAACGACGCGAGTAATGAAAAACTGTTTTTT; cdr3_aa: CAISNDASNEKLFF
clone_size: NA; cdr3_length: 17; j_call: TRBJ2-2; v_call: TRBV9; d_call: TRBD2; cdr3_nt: TGTGCCAGCAGCGTAGATCCGACTAGCGGGGGCACCGGGGAGCTGTTTTTT; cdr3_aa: CASSVDPTSGGTGELFF